These 23 T cell receptor beta chains were sequenced from one sample in a study of blood T cell repertoires in COVID-19. Some clones are missing from TCRdb's copy, which holds only in-frame ones; the method was immunoSEQ multiplex PCR. The sample has 91,000 or so clones; more than 70% are singletons. Sequenced input: peripheral blood. The receptor set was obtained from a woman between 55 and 75 years old in a cohort sampled during active or convalescent COVID-19.

V and J are TRBV19 and TRBJ1-1, with TRBD1 matching 7 bases. The CDR3 loop spans 15 amino acids. With 6 bases clipped from V and 4 bases from J, the junction kept 11 bases outside the gene matches. Germline loops: CDR1 LNHDA, CDR2 SQIVND (reference sequence). CDR3 amino acids: CASRGLTGLGTEAFF. Here the CDR3 DNA reads TGTGCCAGTAGGGGGCTGACAGGGCTGGGCACTGAAGCTTTCTTT.

The chain has TRBV14 and TRBJ1-5; TRBD1 agrees at 8 bases. V lost 3 bases and J lost 9; bases outside the gene matches: 4. CDR1 and CDR2 (germline): SGHDN, FVKESK. This CDR3 has 13 amino acids. For the CDR3, the DNA is TGTGCCAGCAGCCAGGACAGGGCTGGGCCCCAGCATTTT. It translates to CASSQDRAGPQHF. The full variable domain, its missing parts supplied by reference TRBV14 and TRBJ1-5, is EAGVTQFPSHSVIEKGQTVTLRCDPISGHDNLYWYRRVMGKEIKFLLHFVKESKQDESGMPNNRFLAERTGGTYSTLKVQPAELEDSGVYFCASSQDRAGPQHFGDGTRLSIL.

The gene calls are TRBV6-5 and TRBJ1-1; TRBD1 agrees at 7 bases. This CDR3 has 14 amino acids. The V gene's germline CDR1 is MNHEY and CDR2 SVGAGI. V dropped 2 bases and J dropped 4; count of bases not matched to a gene: 4. The CDR3 loop reads CASSYGTELTEAFF. In DNA form, the CDR3 reads TGTGCCAGCAGTTACGGGACAGAACTCACTGAAGCTTTCTTT.

The chain couples TRBV18 to TRBJ2-5; TRBD1 matches at 7 bases. This CDR3 spans 15 amino acids. The germline V gene encodes CDR1 KGHSH and CDR2 LQKENI. V dropped 3 bases and J dropped 3; count of bases not matched to a gene: 7. CDR3: CASSPPRDSEETQYF. CDR3 bases: TGTGCCAGCTCACCGCCCCGGGACAGCGAAGAGACCCAGTACTTC.

The J gene is TRBJ2-5, the V gene TRBV2; TRBD2 matches at 9 bases. Per the germline V gene, CDR1 is SNHLY and CDR2 is FYNNEI. V shed 7 bases and J 5 bases; nucleotides not matched to a gene: 11. The CDR3 is made up of 15 amino acids. CDR3 amino acids: CASTLAGGPGETQYF. In DNA form, the CDR3 reads TGTGCCAGCACATTGGCGGGAGGGCCGGGTGAGACCCAGTACTTC.

This rearrangement joins TRBV5-8 to TRBJ2-7, with D perhaps matching TRBD1 (6 bases). The CDR3 runs 14 residues. Germline V gene sequence: CDR1 SGHTS, CDR2 YDEGEE. Trimming removed 0 bases at V and 3 bases at J, with 10 bases between. The CDR3 DNA reads TGTGCCAGCAGCTTGGTTCCAGGGGACTACGAGCAGTACTTC. This translates into CASSLVPGDYEQYF.

The chain links TRBV12-3 or TRBV12-4 to TRBJ1-1, with a weak D call TRBD1 (5 bases). The CDR3 spans 11 residues. V was shortened by 6 bases and J by 7 bases, with 9 bases between the two germline ends. The chain's CDR3 is CASRTDSEAFF. The CDR3 DNA reads as TGTGCCAGCAGAACTGACAGTGAAGCTTTCTTT.

The chain is built from TRBV15 and TRBJ1-4; no clear D. The CDR3 length is 12 residues. Germline CDR1 is LNHNV and CDR2 is YYDKDF (reference sequence). V was trimmed by 3 bases and J by 7 bases, leaving 6 bases between them. CDR3 DNA sequence: TGTGCCACCAGCAGTCGCGGTGAAAAACTGTTTTTT. Translation: CATSSRGEKLFF.

The genes are TRBV7-3 and TRBJ1-2, with 8 bases identical to TRBD1. With V trimmed by 3 bases and J by 2 bases, 14 bases remained unmatched. Germline V gene data show CDR1 as SGHTA and CDR2 as FQGTGA. There are 18 residues in the CDR3. The CDR3 nucleotides are TGTGCCAGCAGCTTGGGTGGACAGGGTGGTAGCTTAAACTATGGCTACACCTTC. This gives the protein CASSLGGQGGSLNYGYTF.

As DNA, the CDR3 is TGCGCCAGCAGCATGACAGGGGAGGGGACTAACTATGGCTACACCTTC. Translating gives CASSMTGEGTNYGYTF. The chain has TRBV5-1 and TRBJ1-2, with 8 bases aligning to TRBD1. Germline CDR1 and CDR2: SGHRS and YFSETQ. V gave up 4 bases and J gave up 0 bases; unmatched junction bases: 8. CDR3 length equals 16 residues. The full variable domain, completed using reference TRBV5-1 and TRBJ1-2, is KAGVTQTPRYLIKTRGQQVTLSCSPISGHRSVSWYQQTPGQGLQFLFEYFSETQRNKGNFPGRFSGRQFSNSRSEMNVSTLELGDSALYLCASSMTGEGTNYGYTFGSGTRLTVV.

The rearrangement joins TRBV13 to TRBJ1-1; D perhaps matches TRBD1 (6 bases). The CDR3 is made up of 14 amino acids. Germline V gene data show CDR1 as PRHDT and CDR2 as FYEKMQ (reference sequence). V was cut by 4 bases and J by 3 bases, with 12 bases left in between. Written as DNA, the CDR3 is TGTGCCAGCAGCTCCAGGAGACAGGACACTGAAGCTTTCTTT. This encodes CASSSRRQDTEAFF.

This clone was seen a handful of times. The rearrangement uses TRBV11-1 and TRBJ1-6; 8 bases are shared with TRBD1. The CDR3 totals 14 residues. Germline values: CDR1 SGHAT, CDR2 FQDESV (reference sequence). V shed 3 bases, J shed 10 bases, and the junction held 5 bases outside the gene matches. The CDR3 region is CASSFGQGGSPLHF. The CDR3 DNA reads TGTGCCAGCAGCTTTGGACAGGGAGGCTCACCCCTCCACTTT.

V gene TRBV5-6 combines with J gene TRBJ2-5; D unclear. This CDR3 contains 15 residues. Germline V gives CDR1 SGHDT, CDR2 YYEEEE. V was pared by 4 bases and J by 4 bases, with 17 bases between. The CDR3 DNA follows: TGTGCCAGCAGCCCCCCGGTGGCAGGCGTAGAGACCCAGTACTTC. Protein product: CASSPPVAGVETQYF.

The sample holds a few counts of this clone. The V gene is TRBV4-1, the J gene TRBJ2-1, with 7 bases that match TRBD2. The CDR3 extends over 14 amino acids. Germline CDR1 and CDR2: MGHRA and YSYEKL. V lost 4 bases and J lost 10; bases outside the gene matches: 10. Here the CDR3 reads CASSPGLVRKEQFF. Here the CDR3 DNA reads TGCGCCAGCAGCCCTGGACTAGTAAGGAAAGAGCAGTTCTTC.

The chain has TRBV27 and TRBJ2-7, with 9 bases that match TRBD1. V gave up 3 bases and J gave up 7 bases; unmatched junction bases: 10. The length of the CDR3 is 15 residues. Germline CDR1 MNHEY, CDR2 SMNVEV (reference sequence). CDR3 nucleotide sequence: TGTGCCAGCAGTTTTGGGACAGGGTGGGTGAGGGAGCAGTACTTC. It is translated as CASSFGTGWVREQYF.

The chain is built from TRBV10-3 and TRBJ2-5; 9 nucleotides agree with TRBD2. The germline V gene encodes CDR1 ENHRY and CDR2 SYGVKD. The CDR3 totals 13 residues. Germline trimming cut 10 bases from V and 4 bases from J; bases unmatched to any gene: 7. Here the CDR3 DNA reads TGTGCCACCGGGACTAGCAGGGGAGAGACCCAGTACTTC. Residues: CATGTSRGETQYF.

The rearrangement links TRBV28 to TRBJ1-4; the D gene is possibly TRBD1 (5 bases). There are 17 residues in the CDR3. Germline loops: CDR1 MDHEN, CDR2 SYDVKM. The V end was cut by 5 bases, the J end by 3 bases, with 19 bases between. The CDR3 nucleotides are TGTGCCAGCAGTCCCTACTCGGGGGTTACTTCTAATGAAAAACTGTTTTTT. Its protein product is CASSPYSGVTSNEKLFF.

The V and J genes are TRBV13 and TRBJ1-6; D is unresolved. Germline CDR1 and CDR2: PRHDT and FYEKMQ (reference sequence). This CDR3 is built from 13 residues. V lost 4 bases to trimming and J lost 10 bases, with 11 bases between them. The CDR3 region has the DNA TGTGCCAGCAGCTCCCGGCGGGTCTCACCCCTCCACTTT. Residues: CASSSRRVSPLHF. The complete variable domain, with remaining parts taken from reference TRBV13 and TRBJ1-6, reads AAGVIQSPRHLIKEKRETATLKCYPIPRHDTVYWYQQGPGQDPQFLISFYEKMQSDKGSIPDRFSAQQFSDYHSELNMSSLELGDSALYFCASSSRRVSPLHFGNGTRLTVT.

The chain recombines TRBV28 with TRBJ1-3, with D hard to call. V lost 0 bases to trimming and J lost 4 bases, with 7 bases between them. This CDR3 is 14 amino acids long. Germline V CDR1 and CDR2: MDHEN, SYDVKM. The CDR3 DNA reads TGTGCCAGCAGTTTATGGACACAGGGAAACACCATATATTTT. This codes for CASSLWTQGNTIYF.

This clone was recorded many times. This chain connects TRBV4-1 to TRBJ2-1; D unclear. Germline loops: CDR1 MGHRA, CDR2 YSYEKL. The CDR3 sequence is 13 residues long. Between the trimmed V and J ends, which lost 0 bases and 10 bases, there was a span of 10 bases. CDR3 in DNA: TGCGCCAGCAGCCAAGAACAGTGGCTCGAGCAGTTCTTC. It codes for CASSQEQWLEQFF.

The chain couples TRBV5-6 to TRBJ1-2, with D tentatively TRBD1 (6 bases). This CDR3 has 14 amino acids. The V gene's germline CDR1 is SGHDT and CDR2 YYEEEE. V was trimmed by 1 base and J by 7 bases, leaving 14 bases between them. This CDR3 reads CASSLTGIGSGYTF. CDR3 nucleotide sequence: TGTGCCAGCAGCTTGACAGGGATTGGGTCTGGCTACACCTTC.

The V call is TRBV28, the J call TRBJ2-1; TRBD2 matches at 12 bases. Germline-derived CDR1 and CDR2 are MDHEN and SYDVKM. This CDR3 comprises 17 residues. After removal of 4 bases from V and 7 bases from J, the junction contained 11 bases not matched to a gene. The DNA of the CDR3 is TGTGCCAGCAGTTCAAGGACTAGCGGGACCTGGGGAAATGAGCAGTTCTTC. Residues: CASSSRTSGTWGNEQFF.

The chain has TRBV30 and TRBJ2-5; 7 bases map to TRBD2. The trim removed 0 bases at V and 4 bases at J, leaving 2 bases unmatched. This CDR3 has 13 amino acids. Germline CDR1 reads GTSNPN; CDR2 reads SVGIG (reference sequence). The CDR3 DNA sequence: TGTGCCTGGAGTGTACAGCGGGGAGAGACCCAGTACTTC. It encodes CAWSVQRGETQYF.